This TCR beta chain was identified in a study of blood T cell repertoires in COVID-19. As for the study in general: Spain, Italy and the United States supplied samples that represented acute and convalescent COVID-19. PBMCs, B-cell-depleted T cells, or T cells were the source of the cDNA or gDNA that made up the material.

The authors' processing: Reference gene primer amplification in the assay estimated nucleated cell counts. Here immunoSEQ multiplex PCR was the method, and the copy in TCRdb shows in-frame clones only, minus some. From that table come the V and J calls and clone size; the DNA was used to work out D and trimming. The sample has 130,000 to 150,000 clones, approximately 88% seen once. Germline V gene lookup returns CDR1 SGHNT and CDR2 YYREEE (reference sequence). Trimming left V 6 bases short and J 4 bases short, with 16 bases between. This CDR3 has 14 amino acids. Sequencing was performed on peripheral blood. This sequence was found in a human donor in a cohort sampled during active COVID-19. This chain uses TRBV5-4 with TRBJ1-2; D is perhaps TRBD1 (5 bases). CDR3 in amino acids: CASTTGGGGYGYTF. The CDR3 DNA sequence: TGTGCCAGCACCACCGGGGGAGGAGGCTATGGCTACACCTTC.